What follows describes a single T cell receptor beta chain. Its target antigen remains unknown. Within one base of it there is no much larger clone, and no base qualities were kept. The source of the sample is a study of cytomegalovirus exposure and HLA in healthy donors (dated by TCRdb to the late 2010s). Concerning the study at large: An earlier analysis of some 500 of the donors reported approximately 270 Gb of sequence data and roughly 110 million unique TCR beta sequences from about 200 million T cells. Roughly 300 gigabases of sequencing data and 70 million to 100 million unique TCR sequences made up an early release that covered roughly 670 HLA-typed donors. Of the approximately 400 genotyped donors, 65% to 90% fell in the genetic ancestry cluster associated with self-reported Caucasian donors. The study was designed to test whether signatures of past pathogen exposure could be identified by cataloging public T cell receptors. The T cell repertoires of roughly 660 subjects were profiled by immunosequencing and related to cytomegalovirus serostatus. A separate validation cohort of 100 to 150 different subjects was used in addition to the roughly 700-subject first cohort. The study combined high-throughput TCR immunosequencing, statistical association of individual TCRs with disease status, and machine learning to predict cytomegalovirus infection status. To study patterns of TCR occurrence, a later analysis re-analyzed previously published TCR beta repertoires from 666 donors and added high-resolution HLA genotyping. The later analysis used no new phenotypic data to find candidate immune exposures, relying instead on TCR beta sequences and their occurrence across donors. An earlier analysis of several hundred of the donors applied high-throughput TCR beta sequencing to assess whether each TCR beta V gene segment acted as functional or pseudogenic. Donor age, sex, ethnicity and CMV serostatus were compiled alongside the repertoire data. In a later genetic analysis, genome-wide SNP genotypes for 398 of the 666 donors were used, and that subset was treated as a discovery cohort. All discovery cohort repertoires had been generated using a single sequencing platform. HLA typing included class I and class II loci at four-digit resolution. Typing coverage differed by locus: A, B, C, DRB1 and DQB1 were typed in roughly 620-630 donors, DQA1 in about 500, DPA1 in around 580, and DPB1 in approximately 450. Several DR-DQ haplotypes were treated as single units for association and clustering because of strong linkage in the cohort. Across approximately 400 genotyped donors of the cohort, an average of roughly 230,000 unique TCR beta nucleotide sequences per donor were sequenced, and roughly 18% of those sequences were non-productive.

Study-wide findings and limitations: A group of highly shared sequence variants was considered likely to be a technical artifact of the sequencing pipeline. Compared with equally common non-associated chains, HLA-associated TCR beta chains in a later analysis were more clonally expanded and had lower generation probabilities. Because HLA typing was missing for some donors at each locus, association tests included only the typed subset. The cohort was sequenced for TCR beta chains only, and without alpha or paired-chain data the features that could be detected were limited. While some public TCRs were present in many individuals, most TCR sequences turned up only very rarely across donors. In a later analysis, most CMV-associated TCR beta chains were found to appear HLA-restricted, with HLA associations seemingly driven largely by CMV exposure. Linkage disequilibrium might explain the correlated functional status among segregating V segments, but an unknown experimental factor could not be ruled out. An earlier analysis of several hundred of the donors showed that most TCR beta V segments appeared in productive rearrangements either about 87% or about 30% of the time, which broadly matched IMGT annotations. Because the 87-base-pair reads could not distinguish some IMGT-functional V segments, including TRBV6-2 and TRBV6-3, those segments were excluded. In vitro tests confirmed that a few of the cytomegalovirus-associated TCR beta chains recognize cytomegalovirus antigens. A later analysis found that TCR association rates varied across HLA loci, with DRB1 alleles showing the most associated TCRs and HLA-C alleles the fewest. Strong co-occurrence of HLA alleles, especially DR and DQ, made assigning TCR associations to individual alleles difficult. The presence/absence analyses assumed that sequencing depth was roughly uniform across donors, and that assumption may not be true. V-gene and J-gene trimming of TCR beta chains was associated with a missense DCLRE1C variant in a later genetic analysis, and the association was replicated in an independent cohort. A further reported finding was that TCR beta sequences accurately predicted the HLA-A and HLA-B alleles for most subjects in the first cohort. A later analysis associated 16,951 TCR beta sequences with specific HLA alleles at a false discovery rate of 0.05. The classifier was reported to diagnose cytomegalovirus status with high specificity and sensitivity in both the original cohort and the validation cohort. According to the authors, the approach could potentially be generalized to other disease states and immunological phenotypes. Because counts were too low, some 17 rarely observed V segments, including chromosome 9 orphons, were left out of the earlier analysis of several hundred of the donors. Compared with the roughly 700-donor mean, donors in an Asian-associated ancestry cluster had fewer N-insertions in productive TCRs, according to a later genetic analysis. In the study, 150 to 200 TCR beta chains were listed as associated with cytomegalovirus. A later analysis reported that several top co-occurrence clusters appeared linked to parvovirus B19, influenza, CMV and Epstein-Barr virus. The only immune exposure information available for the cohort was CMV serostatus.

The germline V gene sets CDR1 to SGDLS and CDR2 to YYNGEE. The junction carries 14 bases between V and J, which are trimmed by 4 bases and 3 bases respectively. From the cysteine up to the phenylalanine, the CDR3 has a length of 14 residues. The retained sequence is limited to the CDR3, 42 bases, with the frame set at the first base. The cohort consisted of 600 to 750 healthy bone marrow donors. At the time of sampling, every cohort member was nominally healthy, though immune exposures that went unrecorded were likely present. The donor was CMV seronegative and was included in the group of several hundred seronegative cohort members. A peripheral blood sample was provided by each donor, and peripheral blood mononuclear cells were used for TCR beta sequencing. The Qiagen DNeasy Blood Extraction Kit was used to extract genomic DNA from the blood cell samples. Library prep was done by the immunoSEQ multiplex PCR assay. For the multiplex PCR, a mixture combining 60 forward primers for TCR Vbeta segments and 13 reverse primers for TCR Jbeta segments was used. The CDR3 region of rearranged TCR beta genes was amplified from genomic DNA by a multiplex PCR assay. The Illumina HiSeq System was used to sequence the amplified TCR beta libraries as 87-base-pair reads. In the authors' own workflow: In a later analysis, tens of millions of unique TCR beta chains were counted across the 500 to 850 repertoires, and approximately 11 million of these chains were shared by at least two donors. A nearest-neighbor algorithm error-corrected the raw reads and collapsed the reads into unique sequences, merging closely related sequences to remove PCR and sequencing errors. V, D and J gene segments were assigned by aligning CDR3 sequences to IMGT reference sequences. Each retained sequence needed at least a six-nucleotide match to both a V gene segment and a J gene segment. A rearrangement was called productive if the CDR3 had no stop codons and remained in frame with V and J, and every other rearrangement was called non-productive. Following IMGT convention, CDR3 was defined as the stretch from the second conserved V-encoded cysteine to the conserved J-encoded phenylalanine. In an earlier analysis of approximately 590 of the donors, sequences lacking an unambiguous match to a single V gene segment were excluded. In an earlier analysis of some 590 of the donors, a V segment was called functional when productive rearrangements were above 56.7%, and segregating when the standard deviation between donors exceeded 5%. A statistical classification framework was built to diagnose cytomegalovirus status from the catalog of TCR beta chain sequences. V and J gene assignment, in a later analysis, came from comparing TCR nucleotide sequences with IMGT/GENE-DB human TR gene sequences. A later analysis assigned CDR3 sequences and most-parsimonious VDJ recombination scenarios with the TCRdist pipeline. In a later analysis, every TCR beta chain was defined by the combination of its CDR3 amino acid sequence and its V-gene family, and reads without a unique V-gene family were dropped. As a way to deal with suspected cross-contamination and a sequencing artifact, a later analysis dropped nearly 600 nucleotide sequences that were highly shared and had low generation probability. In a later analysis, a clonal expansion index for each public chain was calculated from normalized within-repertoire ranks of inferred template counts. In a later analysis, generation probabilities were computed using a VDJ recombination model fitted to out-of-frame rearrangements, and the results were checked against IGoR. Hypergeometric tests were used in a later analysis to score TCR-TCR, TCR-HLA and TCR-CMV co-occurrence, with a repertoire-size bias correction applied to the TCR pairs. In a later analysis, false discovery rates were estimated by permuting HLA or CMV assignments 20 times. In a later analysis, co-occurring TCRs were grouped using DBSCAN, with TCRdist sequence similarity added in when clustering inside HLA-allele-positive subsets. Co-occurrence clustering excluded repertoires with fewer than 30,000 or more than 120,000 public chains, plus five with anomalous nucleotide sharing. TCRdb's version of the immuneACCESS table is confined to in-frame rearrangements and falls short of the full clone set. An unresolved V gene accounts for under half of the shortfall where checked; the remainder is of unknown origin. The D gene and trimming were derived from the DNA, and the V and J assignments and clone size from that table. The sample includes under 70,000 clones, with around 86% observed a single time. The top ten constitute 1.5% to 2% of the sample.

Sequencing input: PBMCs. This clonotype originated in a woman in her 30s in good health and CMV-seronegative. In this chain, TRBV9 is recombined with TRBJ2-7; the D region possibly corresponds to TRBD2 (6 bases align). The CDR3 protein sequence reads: CASSPGGNFYEQYF. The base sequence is TGTGCCAGCAGCCCCGGAGGGAACTTCTACGAGCAGTACTTC.